A selection of T cell receptor beta chains follows, all from one sample in a study of spatial heterogeneity in lung cancer. TCRdb independently ran MiXCR on the 5' RACE reads; one entry per CDR3 protein. The sample has more than 9,500 distinct CDR3 sequences, 6.2% seen once. The sequences come from normal lung tissue next to the tumor, collected at surgery. Receptors were obtained from a male donor with early-stage non-small cell lung cancer. CDR3s include the opening cysteine and the closing phenylalanine or tryptophan. The D gene is left open where the match is weak. Not all rows give a size; the values are once, few, many and, for expanded clones, a class.

clone size,V gene,D gene,J gene,CDR3 protein,CDR3 DNA
few,TRBV20-1,.,TRBJ1-5,CSARLSNQPQHF,TGCAGTGCTAGACTTAGCAATCAGCCCCAGCATTTT
many,TRBV2,.,TRBJ1-1,CASSEGTGRRIKTEAFF,TGTGCCAGCAGTGAGGGCACAGGGAGGCGCATAAAGACTGAAGCTTTCTTT
many,TRBV7-2,TRBD1,TRBJ1-1,CASSSPTGQLNTEAFF,TGTGCCAGCAGCTCCCCAACGGGACAGTTGAACACTGAAGCTTTCTTT
few,TRBV7-3,TRBD1,TRBJ1-1,CASSPDRGRRNTEAFF,TGTGCCAGCAGCCCCGACAGGGGGCGGAGGAACACTGAAGCTTTCTTT
.,TRBV7-9,.,TRBJ2-2,CASSARVAGGELFF,TGTGCCAGCAGCGCCAGGGTAGCCGGCGGGGAGCTGTTTTTT
many,TRBV5-1,TRBD2,TRBJ2-1,CASSLAGLAGGDPFF,TGCGCCAGCAGCTTGGCCGGACTAGCGGGAGGTGATCCGTTCTTC
many,TRBV20-1,.,TRBJ2-3,CSARRGSSGGSADTQYF,TGCAGTGCTAGAAGGGGCTCTTCTGGGGGATCGGCAGATACGCAGTATTTT
many,TRBV27,.,TRBJ2-7,CASKDSPGDEQYF,TGTGCCAGTAAGGACAGCCCCGGGGACGAGCAGTACTTC
medium-sized,TRBV10-3,.,TRBJ1-5,CAATGGQGQPQHF,TGTGCCGCCACCGGGGGTCAGGGCCAGCCCCAGCATTTT
many,TRBV12-3/TRBV12-4,.,TRBJ2-6,CASSRRASGANVLTF,TGTGCCAGCAGTAGACGGGCCTCTGGGGCCAACGTCCTGACTTTC
medium-sized,TRBV18,TRBD1,TRBJ2-1,CASSPRTGLDEQFF,TGTGCCAGCTCACCAAGGACAGGGTTAGATGAGCAGTTCTTC
many,TRBV2,TRBD1,TRBJ1-1,CASSLSGGNTEAFF,TGTGCCAGCAGTCTCTCAGGGGGGAACACTGAAGCTTTCTTT
many,TRBV12-3/TRBV12-4,.,TRBJ2-7,CASRSGGGSREQYF,TGTGCCAGCAGGTCTGGGGGAGGAAGTCGGGAGCAGTACTTC
medium-sized,TRBV5-4,TRBD2,TRBJ2-7,CASSSPSGRVAYEQYF,TGTGCCAGCAGCTCTCCTAGCGGGAGGGTGGCCTACGAGCAGTACTTC
.,TRBV3-1,TRBD1,TRBJ1-3,CASSHGQASGNTIYF,TGTGCCAGCAGCCATGGACAGGCATCTGGAAACACCATATATTTT
few,TRBV5-1,.,TRBJ2-2,CASSFLDFGELFF,TGCGCCAGCAGCTTTCTAGATTTCGGGGAGCTGTTTTTT
few,TRBV27,TRBD2,TRBJ2-7,CASSSPGLAHEQYF,TGTGCCAGCAGTTCCCCGGGACTAGCGCATGAGCAGTACTTC
many,TRBV3-1,.,TRBJ1-4,CASSQDIAREGRGKLFF,TGTGCCAGCAGCCAAGATATCGCCCGGGAAGGGCGAGGAAAACTGTTTTTT
many,TRBV20-1,.,TRBJ1-2,CSAQTGRNYGYTF,TGCAGTGCGCAGACAGGACGTAACTATGGCTACACCTTC
few,TRBV6-5,.,TRBJ2-7,CASLGAGEQYF,TGTGCCAGCCTGGGGGCGGGCGAGCAGTACTTC
.,TRBV7-9,.,TRBJ2-4,CASSSRDLAKNIQYF,TGTGCCAGCAGTTCCCGGGACCTAGCCAAAAACATTCAGTACTTC
many,TRBV29-1,.,TRBJ1-2,CSIYQNGYTF,TGCAGCATTTACCAGAACGGCTACACCTTC
few,TRBV5-1,.,TRBJ1-1,CASSSLGVANTEAFF,TGCGCCAGCAGCTCTTTAGGAGTTGCGAACACTGAAGCTTTCTTT
medium-sized,TRBV6-1,.,TRBJ2-7,CASSEDGTYEQYF,TGTGCCAGCAGTGAGGACGGGACCTACGAGCAGTACTTC
.,TRBV29-1,.,TRBJ1-3,CSVGEGWSGNTIYF,TGCAGCGTGGGCGAGGGTTGGTCTGGAAACACCATATATTTT
many,TRBV30,.,TRBJ1-1,CAGNRDGGTEAFF,TGTGCCGGAAACAGGGACGGTGGCACTGAAGCTTTCTTT
.,TRBV27,.,TRBJ1-2,CASSLQSNYGYTF,TGTGCCAGCAGTTTGCAGTCTAACTATGGCTACACCTTC
many,TRBV6-2/TRBV6-3,.,TRBJ1-5,CASSYRGSQPQHF,TGTGCCAGCAGTTACCGGGGGAGCCAGCCCCAGCATTTT
medium-sized,TRBV5-6,.,TRBJ1-3,CASSRQSNSGNTIYF,TGTGCCAGCAGCAGACAGTCGAACTCTGGAAACACCATATATTTT
many,TRBV12-3/TRBV12-4,TRBD2,TRBJ2-7,CASTSRSGTYYF,TGTGCCAGCACCTCCCGAAGCGGGACCTATTACTTC
medium-sized,TRBV12-3/TRBV12-4,TRBD2,TRBJ2-1,CASRPLAGGRNEQFF,TGTGCCAGCAGGCCCCTAGCGGGAGGGCGGAATGAGCAGTTCTTC
few,TRBV20-1,.,TRBJ2-1,CSARLGGYNEQFF,TGCAGTGCTAGACTAGGGGGTTACAATGAGCAGTTCTTC
.,TRBV24-1,TRBD1,TRBJ2-2,CATSGLPGQGVSTGELFF,TGTGCCACCAGTGGCCTACCGGGACAGGGGGTTTCTACCGGGGAGCTGTTTTTT
many,TRBV29-1,.,TRBJ1-6,CSVHPPDKEGSPLHF,TGCAGCGTACACCCCCCGGACAAAGAGGGCTCACCCCTCCACTTT
many,TRBV7-2,.,TRBJ2-3,CASSLSPGITDTQYF,TGTGCCAGCAGCTTATCGCCGGGGATCACAGATACGCAGTATTTT
.,TRBV12-3/TRBV12-4,TRBD1,TRBJ1-2,CASSPGQGNGYTF,TGTGCCAGCAGTCCAGGACAGGGGAATGGCTACACCTTC
many,TRBV12-3/TRBV12-4,TRBD1,TRBJ2-3,CASSKQGARDTQYF,TGTGCCAGCAGTAAACAGGGGGCACGGGATACGCAGTATTTT
many,TRBV5-1,.,TRBJ2-2,CASSLTPLKNTGELFF,TGCGCCAGCAGCTTAACTCCACTAAAGAACACCGGGGAGCTGTTTTTT
.,TRBV20-1,TRBD2,TRBJ2-3,CSASGTSGRSGGDTQYF,TGCAGTGCTTCCGGGACTAGCGGGAGGTCCGGGGGAGATACGCAGTATTTT
many,TRBV5-1,.,TRBJ2-7,CASSLTGMSYEQYF,TGCGCCAGCAGCTTGACGGGCATGTCCTACGAGCAGTACTTC
many,TRBV19,.,TRBJ2-7,CASSRHSSYEQYF,TGTGCCAGTAGTAGACACTCTAGCTACGAGCAGTACTTC
many,TRBV20-1,.,TRBJ2-3,CSARDITDTQYF,TGCAGTGCTAGAGATATTACGGATACGCAGTATTTT
medium-sized,TRBV6-1,.,TRBJ1-1,CASSDKAESEAFF,TGTGCCAGCAGTGACAAGGCGGAGAGTGAAGCTTTCTTT
many,TRBV13,.,TRBJ2-7,CASSLVAISYEQYF,TGTGCCAGCAGCTTAGTGGCCATCTCCTACGAGCAGTACTTC
many,TRBV10-3,.,TRBJ2-3,CALASGGLTDTQYF,TGTGCCTTGGCCAGCGGAGGACTCACAGATACGCAGTATTTT
many,TRBV7-9,.,TRBJ2-7,CASSPVMGHEQYF,TGTGCCAGCAGCCCCGTTATGGGCCACGAGCAGTACTTC
many,TRBV12-3/TRBV12-4,.,TRBJ2-5,CASSQWGLQETQYF,TGTGCCAGCAGTCAATGGGGACTCCAAGAGACCCAGTACTTC
many,TRBV29-1,.,TRBJ2-4,CSVGETQAKNIQYF,TGCAGCGTTGGCGAAACCCAGGCCAAAAACATTCAGTACTTC
medium-sized,TRBV19,.,TRBJ2-5,CASSIGQMGETQYF,TGTGCCAGTAGTATAGGACAGATGGGAGAGACCCAGTACTTC
.,TRBV2,.,TRBJ2-7,CASSDVYAMGHYEQYF,TGTGCCAGCAGTGACGTTTACGCGATGGGGCATTACGAGCAGTACTTC
medium-sized,TRBV14,.,TRBJ1-2,CASSQQGVEGYTF,TGTGCCAGCAGCCAGCAGGGAGTTGAGGGCTACACCTTC
many,TRBV12-3/TRBV12-4,TRBD2,TRBJ2-3,CASSGGLAGTDTQYF,TGTGCCAGCAGTGGGGGACTAGCGGGAACAGATACGCAGTATTTT
few,TRBV11-2,.,TRBJ2-1,CASSHGRRSYYNEQFF,TGTGCCAGCAGCCACGGCCGGAGGTCCTACTACAATGAGCAGTTCTTC
many,TRBV9,TRBD2,TRBJ2-1,CASSVGLAGGYNEQFF,TGTGCCAGCAGCGTAGGATTAGCGGGAGGTTACAATGAGCAGTTCTTC